The 8 T cell receptor beta chains in this list originate from one sample, sequenced in a study of regulatory T cells in long-lasting Graves disease. Arm-PCR of CDR3 regions and iRepertoire HTBI primers were the basis on which TCR beta libraries were built. TCRdb reanalysed the multiplex PCR reads using MiXCR and keeps one entry per CDR3 protein. Among 350,000 to 500,000 distinct CDR3 sequences listed, 15% to 20% were seen once. The time point was: newly diagnosed GD, antithyroid drugs for less than 3 months. PBMC-extracted RNA yielded the TCR library. The data were also submitted as part of a second study, on T cells in Graves' hyperthyroidism and ophthalmopathy.

Sample: peripheral blood mononuclear cells (PBMCs), taken at new diagnosis, from a patient treated with antithyroid drugs. The source of these receptors is a woman aged 18-29 years with Graves disease.

This clonotype appeared many times. CDR3: CASSFGGVPETQYF. The CDR3 coding sequence is TGTGCCAGCAGTTTTGGTGGAGTTCCGGAGACCCAGTACTTC. The chain has TRBV28 and TRBJ2-5; D call uncertain. Trimming cost V 3 bases and J 5 bases, with 13 bases left between them. The CDR3 is made up of 14 amino acids. Germline CDR1 MDHEN, CDR2 SYDVKM.

This clonotype was seen a handful of times. The J gene is TRBJ2-1, the V gene TRBV24-1, with a possible D match to TRBD1 (6 bases). Germline V gene sequence: CDR1 KGHDR, CDR2 SFDVKD. Deletions cut 2 bases from V and 4 bases from J, with 14 bases between. The CDR3 covers 16 residues. CDR3 sequence (DNA): TGTGCCACCAGTGATTCAACAGGGTTATTGTACAATGAGCAGTTCTTC. This translates into CATSDSTGLLYNEQFF.

Concerning this clonotype: Germline and junction disagree at one end, which may indicate a read error. The chain is built from TRBV7-7 and TRBJ2-2; D perhaps matches TRBD2 (6 bases). The germline gives CDR1 SSHAT, CDR2 FNYEAQ (reference sequence). This CDR3 is built from 13 residues. CDR3 nucleotides: TGTGCTAGCAACAGGAGGGCCGGCGGGGAGCTGTTTTTT. It is translated as CASNRRAGGELFF.

The CDR3 is CASRVAGASYEQYF. Here the CDR3 DNA reads TGTGCCAGCAGGGTAGCGGGAGCGTCGTACGAGCAGTACTTC. This chain connects TRBV6-1 to TRBJ2-7, with 9 bases identical to TRBD2. Germline-derived CDR1 and CDR2 are MNHNS and SASEGT. V lost 6 bases, J lost 4 bases, and 7 bases stayed unmatched. The CDR3 extends over 14 amino acids.

This clonotype showed up many times. J is TRBJ2-1 and V is TRBV12-3 or TRBV12-4; TRBD2 agrees at 12 bases. V lost 7 bases to trimming and J lost 6 bases; unmatched junction nucleotides: 10. This CDR3 is 16 amino acids long. CDR3 nucleotide sequence: TGTGCCAGCACCCTCCTAGCGGGAGGGCCGGGCAATGAGCAGTTCTTC. Amino acids: CASTLLAGGPGNEQFF.

This clonotype appeared a few times. The V call is TRBV24-1, the J call TRBJ2-1; D possibly corresponds to TRBD2 (5 bases). V lost 6 bases and J 10 bases, leaving 9 bases between the germline ends. Germline V lookup: CDR1 KGHDR, CDR2 SFDVKD. There are 11 residues in the CDR3. CDR3 sequence: CATSRGDEQFF. CDR3 sequence (DNA): TGTGCCACCAGTCGGGGTGACGAGCAGTTCTTC.

This rearrangement joins TRBV20-1 to TRBJ2-3; 14 bases are shared with TRBD2. In germline, CDR1 is DFQATT, CDR2 SNEGSKA (reference sequence). With 3 bases clipped from V and 4 bases from J, the junction kept 0 bases outside the gene matches. The CDR3 spans 14 residues. CDR3 sequence reads: CSARGLAGADTQYF. CDR3 bases: TGCAGTGCTAGGGGACTAGCGGGAGCAGATACGCAGTATTTT.

This clonotype was counted at least ten times. The V gene is TRBV28, the J gene TRBJ2-7, with TRBD2 matching 8 bases. CDR3 length equals 15 residues. CDR1 is MDHEN and CDR2 is SYDVKM in the germline V gene. The junction had 7 bases not matched to a gene; V was cut back by 6 bases and J by 0 bases. The CDR3 coding sequence is TGTGCCAGCAGCCTAGGAACTAGCGGCTCCTACGAGCAGTACTTC. Encoded protein: CASSLGTSGSYEQYF.